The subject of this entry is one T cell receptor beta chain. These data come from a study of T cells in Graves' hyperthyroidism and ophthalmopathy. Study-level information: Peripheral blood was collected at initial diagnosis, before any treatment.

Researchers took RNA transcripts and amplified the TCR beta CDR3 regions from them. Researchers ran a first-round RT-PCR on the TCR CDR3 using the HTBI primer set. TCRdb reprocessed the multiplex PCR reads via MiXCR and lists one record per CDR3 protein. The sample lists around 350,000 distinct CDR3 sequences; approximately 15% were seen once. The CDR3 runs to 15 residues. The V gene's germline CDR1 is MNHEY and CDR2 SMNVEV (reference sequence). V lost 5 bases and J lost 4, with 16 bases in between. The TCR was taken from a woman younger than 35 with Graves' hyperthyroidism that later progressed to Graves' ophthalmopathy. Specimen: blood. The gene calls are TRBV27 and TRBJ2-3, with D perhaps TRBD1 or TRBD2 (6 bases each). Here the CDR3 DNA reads TGTGCCAGCAGTGGCGGGACCTGGGGGCCAGATACGCAGTATTTT. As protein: CASSGGTWGPDTQYF.